This T cell receptor (beta chain) was found in a study of post-analysis software for immune sequencing data. Whole-study context: The courses of disease that were included comprised relapsing-remitting, secondary progressive and progressive-relapsing multiple sclerosis.

Unique-molecular-identifier-tagged TCR beta cDNA libraries were used. TCRdb called the PCR reads again in MiXCR, with one record for every CDR3 protein. The sample contains roughly 620,000 distinct CDR3 sequences, roughly 47% of which appear only once. Study-level findings and limits: Patients had higher frequencies than controls of five TRBV segments, including TRBV5-6, TRBV5-1 and TRBV20-1.

The CDR3 sequence is 17 residues long. The V segment lost 2 bases and the J segment 3 bases; nucleotides outside the gene matches: 5. Germline V lookup: CDR1 ENHRY, CDR2 SYGVKD. Comment on this clonotype: The antigen remains undetermined.

The sequencing input was blood. The sequence derives from a girl aged 10-17 years with multiple sclerosis. The chain recombines TRBV10-3 with TRBJ2-5; 14 bases fit TRBD2. CDR3: CAISEPRTSGGKETQYF. CDR3 bases: TGTGCCATCAGTGAGCCGAGGACTAGCGGGGGGAAAGAGACCCAGTACTTC.